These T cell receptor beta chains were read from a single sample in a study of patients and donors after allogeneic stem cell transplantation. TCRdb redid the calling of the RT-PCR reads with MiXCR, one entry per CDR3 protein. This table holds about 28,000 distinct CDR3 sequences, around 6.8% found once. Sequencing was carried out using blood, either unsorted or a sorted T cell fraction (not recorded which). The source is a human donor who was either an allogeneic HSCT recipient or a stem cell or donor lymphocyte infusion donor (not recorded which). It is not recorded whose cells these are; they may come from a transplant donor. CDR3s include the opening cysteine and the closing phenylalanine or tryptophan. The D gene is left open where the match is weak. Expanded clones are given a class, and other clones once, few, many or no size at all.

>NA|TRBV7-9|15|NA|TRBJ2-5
CASSLEWTAQETQYF
TGTGCCAGCAGCTTAGAGTGGACCGCCCAAGAGACCCAGTACTTC
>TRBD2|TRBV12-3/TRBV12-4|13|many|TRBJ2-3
CASSIGLAVTQYF
TGTGCCAGCAGTATCGGACTAGCCGTTACGCAGTATTTT
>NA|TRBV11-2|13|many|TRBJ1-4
CASSLGSLEKLFF
TGTGCCAGCAGCTTAGGATCACTTGAAAAACTGTTTTTT
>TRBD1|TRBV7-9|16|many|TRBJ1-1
CATSPWVGTGKTEAFF
TGTGCCACCTCCCCCTGGGTCGGGACAGGGAAAACTGAAGCTTTCTTT
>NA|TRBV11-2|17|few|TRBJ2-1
CASSLHPGQVGHNEQFF
TGTGCCAGCAGCTTACATCCGGGACAAGTGGGCCACAATGAGCAGTTCTTC
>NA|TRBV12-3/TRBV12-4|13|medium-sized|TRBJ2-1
CASSISLGNEQFF
TGTGCCAGCAGTATTAGCCTGGGCAATGAGCAGTTCTTC
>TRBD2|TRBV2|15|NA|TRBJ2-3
CASSELAGGSDTQYF
TGTGCCAGCAGTGAACTAGCGGGAGGGTCAGATACGCAGTATTTT
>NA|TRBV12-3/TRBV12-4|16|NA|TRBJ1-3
CASSLAQGFVGNTIYF
TGTGCCAGCAGTTTAGCCCAGGGCTTTGTTGGAAACACCATATATTTT
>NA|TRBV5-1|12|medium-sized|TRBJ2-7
CASSLSSYEQYF
TGCGCCAGCAGCTTGTCTTCCTACGAGCAGTACTTC
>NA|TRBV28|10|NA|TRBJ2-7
CASSLCEQYF
TGTGCCAGCAGTTTATGCGAGCAGTACTTC
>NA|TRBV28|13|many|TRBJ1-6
CASTQPQDSPLHF
TGTGCCAGCACCCAACCACAAGATTCACCCCTCCACTTT
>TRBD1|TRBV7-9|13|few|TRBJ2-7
CASRKQGAYEQYF
TGTGCCAGCAGGAAACAGGGGGCGTACGAGCAGTACTTC
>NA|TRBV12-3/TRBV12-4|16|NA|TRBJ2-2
CASSSPPSRGAGELFF
TGTGCCAGCAGCTCACCTCCTTCTCGAGGAGCCGGGGAGCTGTTTTTT
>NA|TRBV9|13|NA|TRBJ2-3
CASSVGVGNTQYF
TGTGCCAGCAGCGTAGGGGTGGGAAATACGCAGTATTTT
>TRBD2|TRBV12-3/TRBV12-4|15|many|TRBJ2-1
CASSPGLAGGGEQFF
TGTGCCAGCAGTCCAGGACTAGCGGGAGGGGGAGAGCAGTTCTTC
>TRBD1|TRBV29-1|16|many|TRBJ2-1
CSVVSGTGSTYNEQFF
TGCAGCGTTGTGTCCGGGACAGGCAGTACCTACAATGAGCAGTTCTTC
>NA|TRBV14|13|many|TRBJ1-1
CASSAVWNTEAFF
TGTGCCAGCAGCGCCGTCTGGAACACTGAAGCTTTCTTT
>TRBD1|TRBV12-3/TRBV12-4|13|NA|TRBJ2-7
CASASRDRGEQYF
TGTGCCAGCGCTTCCCGGGACAGGGGGGAGCAGTACTTC
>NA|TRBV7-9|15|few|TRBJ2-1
CASSLVQGTYNEQFF
TGTGCCAGCAGCTTGGTCCAGGGTACCTACAATGAGCAGTTCTTC
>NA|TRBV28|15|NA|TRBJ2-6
CASSPPGSGANVLTF
TGTGCCAGCAGCCCCCCCGGCTCTGGGGCCAACGTCCTGACTTTC
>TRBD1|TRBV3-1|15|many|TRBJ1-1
CASSQAPGGNTEAFF
TGTGCCAGCAGCCAAGCTCCAGGGGGGAACACTGAAGCTTTCTTT
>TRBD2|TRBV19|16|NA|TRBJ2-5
CASSIGLAGSGETQYF
TGTGCCAGTAGTATAGGGCTAGCGGGTTCAGGTGAGACCCAGTACTTC